The text below deals with one T cell receptor beta chain. Antigen: not known. The study ran the assay at deep level. Clones were read by immunoSEQ multiplex PCR, and TCRdb kept only the in-frame ones, dropping some. The profile shows approximately 2.1 million clones, 90% to 95% of them singletons. This sample was included in a study of shared clonotypes between healthy human individuals. Points from the study as a whole: Naive subsets tended to show greater estimated richness than memory subsets. It was the few donors that limited the genetic and exposure-history diversity represented.

This CDR3 has 13 amino acids. Germline-derived CDR1 and CDR2 are MNHEY and SMNVEV (reference sequence). With V trimmed by 6 bases and J by 8 bases, 9 bases remained unmatched. This TCR was recovered from a man between 18 and 29 years old in good health. Some clones in this sample may be carry-over from other donors' samples. The J gene is TRBJ1-2, the V gene TRBV27; 7 positions agree with TRBD1. Source material: naive CD4+ T cells from PBMCs. Subset meaning: CD45RA+ positively selected. DNA for the CDR3: TGTGCCAGCAGAACCACAGGGGCGGGCGGCTACACCTTC. Protein product: CASRTTGAGGYTF.